This T cell receptor (beta chain) originates from a study of response to subunit inactivated influenza vaccine. Germline loops: CDR1 MNHNS, CDR2 SASEGT. This CDR3 comprises 17 residues. After removal of 2 bases from V and 7 bases from J, the junction contained 15 bases not matched to a gene. Overall study findings and caveats: The study's authors posited that every seasonal influenza vaccination enlists few new T cells.

This clonotype was seen a few times. The antigen is unknown. TCRdb processed the RT-PCR reads anew with MiXCR; each CDR3 protein has one entry. The repertoire holds 500,000 to 600,000 distinct CDR3 sequences, about 12% seen once, with 10% in the top ten. The source material was PBMCs from blood, sampled on the day of vaccination. The sequence was obtained from a man aged 45-65 years who received an inactivated influenza vaccine. The chain recombines TRBV6-1 with TRBJ2-7; 9 bases are shared with TRBD1. CDR3: CASSEPGRGQGRREQYF. The CDR3 DNA reads TGTGCCAGCAGTGAACCAGGTCGGGGACAGGGTCGGCGTGAGCAGTACTTC.